These 2 T cell receptor beta chains were sequenced from one sample in a study of pediatric ulcerative colitis. The table came from immunoSEQ multiplex PCR; TCRdb's copy has only in-frame clones and leaves some out. This table holds some 57,000 clones, over 70% found once. Sequencing used blood. Source of these receptors: a boy aged 5-17 years who was a control in a study of pediatric ulcerative colitis.

V and J are TRBV7-2 and TRBJ1-1; unclear D gene. The germline CDR1 and CDR2 sequences are SGHTA and FQGNSA. This CDR3 comprises 12 residues. Trimming left V 0 bases short and J 8 bases short, with 7 bases between. This CDR3 is CASSLAVGEAFF. The CDR3, as DNA: TGTGCCAGCAGCTTAGCCGTCGGCGAAGCTTTCTTT.

CDR3 nucleotide sequence: TGTGCCAGCAGCTTAGTAGGGACAGAAGAGACCCAGTACTTC. This codes for CASSLVGTEETQYF. V and J are TRBV7-2 and TRBJ2-5; TRBD1 matches 7 bases. There are 14 residues in the CDR3. Trimming cost V 1 base and J 3 bases; bases outside gene matches: 2. Germline lookup yields CDR1 SGHTA and CDR2 FQGNSA.